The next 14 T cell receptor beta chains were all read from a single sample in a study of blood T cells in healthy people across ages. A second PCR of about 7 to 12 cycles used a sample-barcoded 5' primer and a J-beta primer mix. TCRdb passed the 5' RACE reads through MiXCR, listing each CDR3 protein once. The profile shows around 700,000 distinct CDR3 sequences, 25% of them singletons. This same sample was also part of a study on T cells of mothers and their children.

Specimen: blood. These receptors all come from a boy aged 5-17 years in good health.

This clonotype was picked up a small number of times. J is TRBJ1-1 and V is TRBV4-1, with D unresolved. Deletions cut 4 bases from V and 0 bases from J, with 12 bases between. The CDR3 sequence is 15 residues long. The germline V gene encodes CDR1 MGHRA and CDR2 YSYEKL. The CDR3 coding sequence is TGCGCCAGCAGCCTACAACAGAGATTGAACACTGAAGCTTTCTTT. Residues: CASSLQQRLNTEAFF.

The CDR3, as DNA: TGTGCCAGCAGCTCTAGCATAGCTGCGAATACTGAAGCTTTCTTT. Protein: CASSSSIAANTEAFF. The rearrangement joins TRBV7-9 to TRBJ1-1, with D unclear. Trimming took 4 bases from V and 5 from J, leaving 17 bases between them. Germline lookup yields CDR1 SEHNR and CDR2 FQNEAQ (reference sequence). The CDR3 extends over 15 amino acids. The whole variable domain, filled in from reference TRBV7-9 and TRBJ1-1, reads DTGVSQNPRHKITKRGQNVTFRCDPISEHNRLYWYRQTLGQGPEFLTYFQNEAQLEKSRLLSDRFSAERPKGSFSTLEIQRTEQGDSAMYLCASSSSIAANTEAFFGQGTRLTVV.

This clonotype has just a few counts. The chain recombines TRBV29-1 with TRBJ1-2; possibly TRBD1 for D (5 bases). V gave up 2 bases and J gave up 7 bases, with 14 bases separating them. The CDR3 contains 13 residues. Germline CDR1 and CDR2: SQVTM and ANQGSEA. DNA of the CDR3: TGCAGCGTTGAAAATTGGGGACTTTCTGGCTACACCTTC. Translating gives CSVENWGLSGYTF. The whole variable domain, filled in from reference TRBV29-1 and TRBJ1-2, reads SAVISQKPSRDICQRGTSLTIQCQVDSQVTMMFWYRQQPGQSLTLIATANQGSEATYESGFVIDKFPISRPNLTFSTLTVSNMSPEDSSIYLCSVENWGLSGYTFGSGTRLTVV.

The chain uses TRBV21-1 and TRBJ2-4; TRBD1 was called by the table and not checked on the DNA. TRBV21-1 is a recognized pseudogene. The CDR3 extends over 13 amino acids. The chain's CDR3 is CASSDRIGNIQYF. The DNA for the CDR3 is TGTGCCAGCAGCGACAGGATAGGAAACATTCAGTACTTC.

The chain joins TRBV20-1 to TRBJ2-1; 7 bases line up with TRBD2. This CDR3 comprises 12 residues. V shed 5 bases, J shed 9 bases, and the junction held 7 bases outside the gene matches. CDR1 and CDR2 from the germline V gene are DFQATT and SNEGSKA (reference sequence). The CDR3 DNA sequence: TGCAGTGCTCTTCCGGGACTATCTGAGCAGTTCTTC. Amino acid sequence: CSALPGLSEQFF.

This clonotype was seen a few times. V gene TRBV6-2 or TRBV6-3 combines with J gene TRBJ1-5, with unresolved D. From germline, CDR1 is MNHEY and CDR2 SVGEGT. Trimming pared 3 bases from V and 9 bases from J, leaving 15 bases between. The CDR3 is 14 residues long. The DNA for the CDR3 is TGTGCCAGCAGTTATCGAGGCGCCCTAGGGCCCCAGCATTTT. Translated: CASSYRGALGPQHF.

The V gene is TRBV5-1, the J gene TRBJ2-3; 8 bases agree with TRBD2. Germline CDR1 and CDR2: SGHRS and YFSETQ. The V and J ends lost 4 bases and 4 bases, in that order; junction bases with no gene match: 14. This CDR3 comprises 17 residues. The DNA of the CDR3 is TGCGCCAGCAGCCTATGGACTAGCTCACGAGGGCCAGATACGCAGTATTTT. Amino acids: CASSLWTSSRGPDTQYF.

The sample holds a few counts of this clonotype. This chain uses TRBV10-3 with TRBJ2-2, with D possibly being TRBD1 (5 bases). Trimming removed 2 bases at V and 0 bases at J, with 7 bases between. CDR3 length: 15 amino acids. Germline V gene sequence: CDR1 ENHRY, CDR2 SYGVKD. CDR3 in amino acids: CAISEDSSNTGELFF. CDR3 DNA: TGTGCCATCAGTGAGGACAGCTCGAACACCGGGGAGCTGTTTTTT.

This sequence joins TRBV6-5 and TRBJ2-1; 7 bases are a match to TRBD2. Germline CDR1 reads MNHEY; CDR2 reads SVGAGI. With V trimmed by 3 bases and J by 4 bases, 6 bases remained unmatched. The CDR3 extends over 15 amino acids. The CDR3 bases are TGTGCCAGCAGTTATATGGCGGGGGAGTACAATGAGCAGTTCTTC. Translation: CASSYMAGEYNEQFF.

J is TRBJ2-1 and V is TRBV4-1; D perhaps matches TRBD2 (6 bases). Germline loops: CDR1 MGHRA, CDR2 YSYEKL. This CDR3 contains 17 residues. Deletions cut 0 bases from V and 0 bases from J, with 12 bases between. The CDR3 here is CASSQERDFSSYNEQFF. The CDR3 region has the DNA TGCGCCAGCAGCCAAGAGCGGGACTTTAGCTCCTACAATGAGCAGTTCTTC.

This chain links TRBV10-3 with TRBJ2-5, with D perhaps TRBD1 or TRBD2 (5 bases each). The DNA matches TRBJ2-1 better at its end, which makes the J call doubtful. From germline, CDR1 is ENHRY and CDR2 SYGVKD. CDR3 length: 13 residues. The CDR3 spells CAISESSGHEQFF. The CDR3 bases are TGTGCCATCAGTGAGTCATCGGGGCATGAGCAGTTCTTC.

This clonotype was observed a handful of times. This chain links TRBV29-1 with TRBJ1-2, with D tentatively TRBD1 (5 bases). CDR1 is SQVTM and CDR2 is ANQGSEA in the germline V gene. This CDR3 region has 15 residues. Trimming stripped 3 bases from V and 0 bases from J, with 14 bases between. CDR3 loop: CSVDWAGLTNYGYTF. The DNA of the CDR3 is TGCAGCGTTGACTGGGCAGGGCTAACTAACTATGGCTACACCTTC.

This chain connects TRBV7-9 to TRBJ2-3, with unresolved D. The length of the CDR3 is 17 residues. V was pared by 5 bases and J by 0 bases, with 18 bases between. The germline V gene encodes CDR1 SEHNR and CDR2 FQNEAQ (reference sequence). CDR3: CASSPRRLFSSTDTQYF. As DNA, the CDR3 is TGTGCCAGCAGCCCCCGAAGGTTGTTCTCTAGCACAGATACGCAGTATTTT.

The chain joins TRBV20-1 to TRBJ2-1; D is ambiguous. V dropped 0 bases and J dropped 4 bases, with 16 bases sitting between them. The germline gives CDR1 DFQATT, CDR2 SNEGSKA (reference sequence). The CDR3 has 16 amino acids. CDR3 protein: CSARDYGSRIYNEQFF. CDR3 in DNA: TGCAGTGCTAGAGATTATGGCAGCCGAATATACAATGAGCAGTTCTTC.